The present T cell receptor (beta chain) was sequenced within a study of T cell responses to AZD1222 COVID-19 vaccine. Study observations and caveats: Repertoires were collected only later (after the peak T cell response had occurred).

Regarding this clone: Antigen: not known.

The CDR3 length is 12 residues. Germline assignment: CDR1 SEHNR and CDR2 FQNEAQ (reference sequence). The ends were cut back, 8 bases at V and 5 bases at J, with 10 bases in the middle. Method: immunoSEQ multiplex PCR; TCRdb's copy keeps in-frame clones and lacks some. The table includes around 150,000 clones, around 90% detected once. The chain couples TRBV7-9 to TRBJ2-1, with TRBD2 as a possible D gene (6 bases). The sequencing used peripheral blood, collected 28 days after the second AZD1222 dose. This TCR was recovered from an adult who received the AZD1222 COVID-19 vaccine. CDR3 amino acids: CASLSGHNEQFF. The CDR3 bases are TGTGCCAGCCTTAGCGGACACAATGAGCAGTTCTTC.